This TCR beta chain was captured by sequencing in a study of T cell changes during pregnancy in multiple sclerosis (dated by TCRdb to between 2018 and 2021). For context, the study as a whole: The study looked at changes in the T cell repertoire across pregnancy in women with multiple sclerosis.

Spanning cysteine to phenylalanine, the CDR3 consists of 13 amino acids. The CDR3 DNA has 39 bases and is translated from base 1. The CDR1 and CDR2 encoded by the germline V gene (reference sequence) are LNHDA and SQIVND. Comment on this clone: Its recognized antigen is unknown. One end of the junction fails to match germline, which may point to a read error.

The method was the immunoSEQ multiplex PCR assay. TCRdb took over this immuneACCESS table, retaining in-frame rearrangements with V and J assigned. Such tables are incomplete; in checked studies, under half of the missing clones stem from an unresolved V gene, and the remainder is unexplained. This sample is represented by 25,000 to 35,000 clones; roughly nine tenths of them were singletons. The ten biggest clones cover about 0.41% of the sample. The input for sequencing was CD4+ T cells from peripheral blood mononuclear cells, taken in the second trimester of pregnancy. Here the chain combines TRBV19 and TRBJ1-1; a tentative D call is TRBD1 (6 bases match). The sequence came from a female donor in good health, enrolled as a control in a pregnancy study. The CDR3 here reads CASTIQGPTEAFF. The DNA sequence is TGTGCCAGTACTATACAGGGTCCGACGGAGGCTTTCTTT.